The 21 T cell receptor beta chains reported below all come from one sample, sequenced in a study of control samples from healthy donors and cancer patients. Some clones are missing from TCRdb's copy, which holds only in-frame ones; the method was immunoSEQ multiplex PCR. Of roughly 140,000 clones listed, 93% are singletons. Sequenced material: blood. The origin of the receptors is a middle-aged man in good health.

This chain uses TRBV5-4 with TRBJ1-3; 7 positions match TRBD1. Germline V gene sequence: CDR1 SGHNT, CDR2 YYREEE (reference sequence). The CDR3 covers 16 residues. V shed 0 bases and J 0 bases; nucleotides not matched to a gene: 3. The CDR3 is CASSLGGQSSGNTIYF. Written as DNA, the CDR3 is TGTGCCAGCAGCTTGGGGGGACAGAGCTCTGGAAACACCATATATTTT. The variable domain in full, completed from reference TRBV5-4 and TRBJ1-3, reads ETGVTQSPTHLIKTRGQQVTLRCSSQSGHNTVSWYQQALGQGPQFIFQYYREEENGRGNFPPRFSGLQFPNYSSELNVNALELDDSALYLCASSLGGQSSGNTIYFGEGSWLTVV.

The CDR3 sequence: CASSLGPPSGRMYEQYF. Written as DNA, the CDR3 is TGTGCCAGCAGCTTAGGCCCCCCTAGCGGGAGGATGTACGAGCAGTACTTC. The chain recombines TRBV7-6 with TRBJ2-7; 11 bases line up with TRBD2. V lost 1 base and J lost 4; bases outside the gene matches: 9. The CDR3 totals 17 residues. Germline lookup yields CDR1 SGHVS and CDR2 FNYEAQ.

The rearrangement links TRBV7-9 to TRBJ1-6; 7 bases fit TRBD1. Trimming removed 4 bases from V and 7 bases from J; junction bases left unmatched: 7. Germline V lookup: CDR1 SEHNR, CDR2 FQNEAQ (reference sequence). The CDR3 extends over 15 amino acids. The CDR3 loop reads CASSSRDSANSPLHF. CDR3 bases: TGTGCCAGCAGCTCAAGGGACAGCGCCAATTCACCCCTCCACTTT.

This chain links TRBV6-5 with TRBJ2-7; 7 bases agree with TRBD2. The germline CDR1 and CDR2 sequences are MNHEY and SVGAGI. CDR3 length: 14 amino acids. The junction had 4 bases not matched to a gene; V was cut back by 2 bases and J by 3 bases. As DNA, the CDR3 is TGTGCCAGCAGTTACGAGGCTAGCGGCTACGAGCAGTACTTC. Protein product: CASSYEASGYEQYF.

The chain has TRBV2 and TRBJ1-1; the match to TRBD1 covers 8 bases. The CDR3 has 14 residues. Per the germline V gene, CDR1 is SNHLY and CDR2 is FYNNEI. With V trimmed by 7 bases and J by 4 bases, 8 bases remained unmatched. The CDR3 loop is CASTSQGGSTEAFF. CDR3 nucleotide sequence: TGTGCCAGCACTTCACAGGGGGGAAGCACTGAAGCTTTCTTT.

The gene calls are TRBV5-5 and TRBJ1-2, with TRBD1 matching over 7 bases. The CDR3 loop spans 13 amino acids. V trimming: 5 bases; J trimming: 8 bases; junction bases outside the gene matches: 9. CDR1 and CDR2 from the germline V gene are SGHKS and YYEKEE (reference sequence). The CDR3: CASSRQGMQGYTF. CDR3 DNA sequence: TGTGCCAGCAGTCGACAGGGTATGCAGGGCTACACCTTC.

The chain uses TRBV11-2 and TRBJ2-1; 7 bases line up with TRBD1. The germline CDR1 and CDR2 sequences are SGHAT and FQNNGV. There are 13 residues in the CDR3. V gave up 5 bases and J gave up 6 bases; unmatched junction bases: 4. The CDR3 DNA follows: TGTGCCAGCAGCCGGACAGGCGGCAATGAGCAGTTCTTC. It codes for CASSRTGGNEQFF.

The gene calls are TRBV5-1 and TRBJ1-5; D call uncertain. V lost 6 bases, J lost 6 bases, and 7 bases lay in between. The CDR3 sequence is 11 residues long. The germline CDR1 and CDR2 sequences are SGHRS and YFSETQ. The chain's CDR3 is CASILGQPQHF. CDR3 in DNA: TGCGCCAGCATATTGGGTCAGCCCCAGCATTTT.

The chain combines TRBV6-6 with TRBJ2-2; no definite D call. Germline V CDR1 and CDR2: MNHNY, SVGAGI (reference sequence). The V gene lost 0 bases and the J gene lost 6 bases, with 8 bases spanning the gap. This CDR3 region has 14 residues. CDR3 loop: CASSYSVGSGELFF. The CDR3 DNA reads as TGTGCCAGCAGTTACTCAGTCGGTTCCGGGGAGCTGTTTTTT.

The chain couples TRBV3-1 (or the pseudogene TRBV3-2) to TRBJ1-5, with 12 bases lining up with TRBD1. CDR3 size: 16 residues. The germline V gene encodes CDR1 LGHDT and CDR2 YNNKEL (reference sequence). J gave up 5 bases and V 1 base, and 3 bases lay outside the gene matches. This CDR3 reads CASSQAGTGGDQPQHF. DNA of the CDR3: TGTGCCAGCAGCCAAGCCGGGACAGGGGGCGATCAGCCCCAGCATTTT.

The CDR3 coding sequence is TGTGCCAGCAGTCACAGGGTCCCCTACGAGCAGTACTTC. This sequence encodes CASSHRVPYEQYF. The chain carries TRBV27 and TRBJ2-7; weak D call: TRBD1 (6 bases). The CDR3 spans 13 residues. The V gene lost 5 bases and the J gene lost 2 bases, with 10 bases spanning the gap. The germline V gene encodes CDR1 MNHEY and CDR2 SMNVEV (reference sequence).

CDR3 coding DNA: TGTGCCAGCAGCCAAGTTTCCGATCAGCCCCAGCATTTT. It codes for CASSQVSDQPQHF. The chain joins TRBV14 to TRBJ1-5; D is unclear. With 1 base removed from V and 5 bases from J, the gap between germline ends came to 6 bases. Germline-derived CDR1 and CDR2 are SGHDN and FVKESK. CDR3 length equals 13 residues.

The chain uses TRBV14 and TRBJ2-6; TRBD2 aligns across 7 bases. This CDR3 has 16 amino acids. V lost 4 bases, J lost 0 bases, and 3 bases stayed unmatched. Looked up from germline, CDR1 is SGHDN and CDR2 is FVKESK. The CDR3 bases are TGTGCCAGCAGCCCGGGAGGTGGCTCTGGGGCCAACGTCCTGACTTTC. Translated, it gives CASSPGGGSGANVLTF.

This clone showed up just once. This sequence joins TRBV28 and TRBJ1-4; no definite D call. With 6 bases removed from V and 7 bases from J, the gap between germline ends came to 15 bases. CDR3 length: 14 amino acids. Germline CDR1 and CDR2: MDHEN and SYDVKM. This CDR3 reads CASSPRWFVEKLFF. CDR3 nucleotide sequence: TGTGCCAGCAGCCCCAGGTGGTTCGTTGAAAAACTGTTTTTT. Based on the CDR3 plus reference TRBV28 and TRBJ1-4, the full variable domain is DVKVTQSSRYLVKRTGEKVFLECVQDMDHENMFWYRQDPGLGLRLIYFSYDVKMKEKGDIPEGYSVSREKKERFSLILESASTNQTSMYLCASSPRWFVEKLFFGSGTQLSVL.

The gene calls are TRBV28 and TRBJ1-5; D not certain. Germline assignment: CDR1 MDHEN and CDR2 SYDVKM. Trimming removed 3 bases from V and 2 bases from J, with 11 bases in between. The CDR3 length is 15 residues. CDR3 sequence: CASSLRGFGNQPQHF. The CDR3 nucleotides read TGTGCCAGCAGTTTGCGAGGGTTTGGCAATCAGCCCCAGCATTTT.

This chain uses TRBV5-1 with TRBJ2-2; D is undetermined. Deletions cut 0 bases from V and 5 bases from J, with 11 bases between. The CDR3 has 15 residues. Germline lookup yields CDR1 SGHRS and CDR2 YFSETQ. The CDR3 loop reads CASSLGHVGTGELFF. Written as DNA, the CDR3 is TGCGCCAGCAGCTTGGGTCATGTAGGGACCGGGGAGCTGTTTTTT.

The J gene is TRBJ2-1, the V gene TRBV5-1, with 7 bases lining up with TRBD2. The junction had 9 bases not matched to a gene; V was cut back by 5 bases and J by 7 bases. This CDR3 is built from 14 residues. CDR1 and CDR2 (germline): SGHRS, YFSETQ. The CDR3 nucleotides are TGCGCCAGCAGTACTAGCGTGATTTTGAATGAGCAGTTCTTC. It codes for CASSTSVILNEQFF.

CDR3 bases: TGTGCCATCAGCCGGGACAGGGGGCTGAATGAGCAGTACTTC. Its translation is CAISRDRGLNEQYF. V is TRBV10-3 and J is TRBJ2-7, with 12 bases aligning to TRBD1. There are 14 residues in the CDR3. Losses at the gene ends were 6 bases for V and 7 bases for J; bases not matched to a gene: 7. Germline CDR1 and CDR2: ENHRY and SYGVKD.

The chain joins TRBV5-4 to TRBJ2-2, with 8 bases lining up with TRBD2. Germline trimming cut 3 bases from V and 4 bases from J; bases unmatched to any gene: 2. The CDR3 loop spans 14 amino acids. Per the germline V gene, CDR1 is SGHNT and CDR2 is YYREEE (reference sequence). The CDR3 region has the DNA TGTGCCAGCAGCTCAGGGACTAGCACCGGGGAGCTGTTTTTT. Its protein product is CASSSGTSTGELFF.

The chain has TRBV7-9 and TRBJ2-3; 10 bases line up with TRBD2. This CDR3 has 17 amino acids. V was clipped by 6 bases and J by 1 base; unmatched bases: 10. Germline loops: CDR1 SEHNR, CDR2 FQNEAQ (reference sequence). The CDR3 loop is CASRPPLAGAGTDTQYF. Written as DNA, the CDR3 is TGTGCCAGCAGACCCCCCCTAGCGGGAGCCGGCACAGATACGCAGTATTTT. Full variable domain (outside the CDR3, taken from reference TRBV7-9 and TRBJ2-3): DTGVSQNPRHKITKRGQNVTFRCDPISEHNRLYWYRQTLGQGPEFLTYFQNEAQLEKSRLLSDRFSAERPKGSFSTLEIQRTEQGDSAMYLCASRPPLAGAGTDTQYFGPGTRLTVL.

The chain joins TRBV10-3 to TRBJ1-1, with D perhaps TRBD1 (5 bases). The length of the CDR3 is 13 residues. Germline V gene data show CDR1 as ENHRY and CDR2 as SYGVKD. Trimming left V 4 bases short and J 0 bases short, with 6 bases between. DNA of the CDR3: TGTGCCATCAGTGGGGGGGTGAACACTGAAGCTTTCTTT. Protein product: CAISGGVNTEAFF.